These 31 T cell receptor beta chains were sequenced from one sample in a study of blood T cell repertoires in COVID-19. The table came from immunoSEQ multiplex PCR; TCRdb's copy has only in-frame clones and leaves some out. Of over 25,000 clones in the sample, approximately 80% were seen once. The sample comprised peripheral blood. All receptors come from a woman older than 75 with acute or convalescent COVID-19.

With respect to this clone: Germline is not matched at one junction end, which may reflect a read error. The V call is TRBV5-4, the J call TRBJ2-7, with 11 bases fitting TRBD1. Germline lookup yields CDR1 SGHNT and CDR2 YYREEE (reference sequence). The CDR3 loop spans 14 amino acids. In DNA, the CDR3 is TGTGCCAGCAGATTGGACAGGGGGCTCGACGAGCAGTACTTC. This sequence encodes CASRLDRGLDEQYF.

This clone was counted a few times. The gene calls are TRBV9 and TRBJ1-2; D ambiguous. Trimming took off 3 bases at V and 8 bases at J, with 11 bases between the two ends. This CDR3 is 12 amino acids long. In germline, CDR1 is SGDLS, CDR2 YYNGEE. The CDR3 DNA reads TGTGCCAGCAGCGCCCTCTCTCAGGGCTACACCTTC. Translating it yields CASSALSQGYTF.

The CDR3 DNA sequence: TGCGCCAGCAGCTTGGGACTAGCGGGGGGGACAGATACGCAGTATTTT. Amino acid sequence: CASSLGLAGGTDTQYF. The gene calls are TRBV5-1 and TRBJ2-3; 14 positions match TRBD2. The CDR3 contains 16 residues. V shed 0 bases, J shed 3 bases, and the junction held 0 bases outside the gene matches. CDR1 and CDR2 from the germline V gene are SGHRS and YFSETQ.

CDR3 coding DNA: TGTGCCAGCAGCTGGGGAGGGGGCAATGAGCAGTTCTTC. Translation gives CASSWGGGNEQFF. This sequence joins TRBV5-4 and TRBJ2-1, with TRBD2 as a possible D gene (7 bases). Germline V gene data show CDR1 as SGHNT and CDR2 as YYREEE (reference sequence). With 3 bases removed from V and 6 bases from J, the gap between germline ends came to 10 bases. The length of the CDR3 is 13 residues.

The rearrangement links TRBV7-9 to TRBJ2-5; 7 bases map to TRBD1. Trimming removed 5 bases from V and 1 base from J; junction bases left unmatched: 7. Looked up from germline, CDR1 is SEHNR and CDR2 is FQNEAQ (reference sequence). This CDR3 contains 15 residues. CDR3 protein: CASSQLTGPQETQYF. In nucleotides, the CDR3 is TGTGCCAGCAGCCAATTGACAGGGCCCCAAGAGACCCAGTACTTC.

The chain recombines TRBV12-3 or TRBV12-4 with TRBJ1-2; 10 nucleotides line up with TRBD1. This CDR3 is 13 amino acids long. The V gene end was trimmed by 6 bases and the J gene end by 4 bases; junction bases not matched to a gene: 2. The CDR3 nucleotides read TGTGCCAGCAGGACAGGGGGCGCCTATGGCTACACCTTC. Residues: CASRTGGAYGYTF.

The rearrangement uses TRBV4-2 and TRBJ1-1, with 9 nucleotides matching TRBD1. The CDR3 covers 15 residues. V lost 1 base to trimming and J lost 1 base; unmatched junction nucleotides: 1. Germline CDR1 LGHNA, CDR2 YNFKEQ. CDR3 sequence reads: CASSQVGQGNTEAFF. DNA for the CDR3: TGTGCCAGCAGCCAAGTGGGACAGGGGAACACTGAAGCTTTCTTT.

The CDR3 DNA sequence: TGTGCCAGCTCGACCGGGGTCCAAGAGACCCAGTACTTC. Translating gives CASSTGVQETQYF. The J gene is TRBJ2-5, the V gene TRBV9; weak D call: TRBD2 (5 bases). This CDR3 has 13 residues. The germline gives CDR1 SGDLS, CDR2 YYNGEE. V lost 7 bases and J lost 1, with 11 bases in between. Using reference TRBV9 and TRBJ2-5 for the parts outside the CDR3, the full variable domain is DSGVTQTPKHLITATGQRVTLRCSPRSGDLSVYWYQQSLDQGLQFLIQYYNGEERAKGNILERFSAQQFPDLHSELNLSSLELGDSALYFCASSTGVQETQYFGPGTRLLVL.

CDR3 residues: CASSLGTGTGNTIYF. The CDR3 DNA is TGCGCCAGCAGCTTGGGGACAGGGACTGGAAACACCATATATTTT. J is TRBJ1-3 and V is TRBV5-1; TRBD1 aligns across 8 bases. The germline V gene encodes CDR1 SGHRS and CDR2 YFSETQ. The length of the CDR3 is 15 residues. Germline trimming cut 0 bases from V and 2 bases from J; bases unmatched to any gene: 1.

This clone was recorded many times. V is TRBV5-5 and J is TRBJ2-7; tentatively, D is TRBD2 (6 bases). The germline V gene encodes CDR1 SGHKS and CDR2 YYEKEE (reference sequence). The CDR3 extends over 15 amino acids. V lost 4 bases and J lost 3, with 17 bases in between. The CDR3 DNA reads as TGTGCCAGCAGCAACCCCGGCCGGAGGGGCTACGAGCAGTACTTC. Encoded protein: CASSNPGRRGYEQYF.

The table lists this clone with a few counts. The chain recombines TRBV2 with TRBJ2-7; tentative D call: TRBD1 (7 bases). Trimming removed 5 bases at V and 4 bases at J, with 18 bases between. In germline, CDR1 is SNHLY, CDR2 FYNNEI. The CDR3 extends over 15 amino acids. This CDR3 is CASSPRAGGSYEQYF. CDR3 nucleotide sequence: TGTGCCAGCAGTCCGCGGGCAGGGGGGTCATACGAGCAGTACTTC.

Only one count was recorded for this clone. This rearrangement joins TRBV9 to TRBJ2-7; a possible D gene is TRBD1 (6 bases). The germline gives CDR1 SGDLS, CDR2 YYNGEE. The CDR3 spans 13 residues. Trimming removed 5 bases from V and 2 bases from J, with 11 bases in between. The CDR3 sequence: CASSAGTTYEQYF. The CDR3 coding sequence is TGTGCCAGCAGTGCCGGGACAACCTACGAGCAGTACTTC.

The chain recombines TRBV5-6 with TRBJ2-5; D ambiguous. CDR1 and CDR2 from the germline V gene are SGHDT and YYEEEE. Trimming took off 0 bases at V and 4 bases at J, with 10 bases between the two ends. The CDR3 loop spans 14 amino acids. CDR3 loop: CASSLGQTGETQYF. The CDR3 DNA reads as TGTGCCAGCAGCTTGGGGCAGACGGGAGAGACCCAGTACTTC.

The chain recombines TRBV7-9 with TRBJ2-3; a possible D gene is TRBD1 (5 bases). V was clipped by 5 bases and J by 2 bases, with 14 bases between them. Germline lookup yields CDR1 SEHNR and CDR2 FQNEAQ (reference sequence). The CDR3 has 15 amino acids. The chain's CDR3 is CASSSKRQLTDTQYF. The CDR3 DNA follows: TGTGCCAGCAGCAGCAAAAGACAGCTCACAGATACGCAGTATTTT.

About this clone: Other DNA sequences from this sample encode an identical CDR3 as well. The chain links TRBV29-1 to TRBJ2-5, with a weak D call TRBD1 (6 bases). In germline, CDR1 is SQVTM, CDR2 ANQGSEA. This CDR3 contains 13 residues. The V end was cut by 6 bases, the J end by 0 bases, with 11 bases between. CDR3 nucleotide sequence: TGCAGCGTGGGGGACACGAACCAAGAGACCCAGTACTTC. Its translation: CSVGDTNQETQYF.

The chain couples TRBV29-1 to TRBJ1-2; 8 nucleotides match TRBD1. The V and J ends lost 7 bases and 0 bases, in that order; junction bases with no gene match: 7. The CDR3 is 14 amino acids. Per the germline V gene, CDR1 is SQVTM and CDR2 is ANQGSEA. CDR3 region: CSAGQGIANYGYTF. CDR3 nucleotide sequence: TGCAGCGCCGGACAGGGAATAGCTAACTATGGCTACACCTTC.

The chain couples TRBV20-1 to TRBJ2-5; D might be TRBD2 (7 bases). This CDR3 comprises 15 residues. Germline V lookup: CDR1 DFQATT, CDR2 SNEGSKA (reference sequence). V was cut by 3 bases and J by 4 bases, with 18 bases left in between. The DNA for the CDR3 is TGCAGTGCTAGTTCCCCTAGGGGGGGGCGAGAGACCCAGTACTTC. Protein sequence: CSASSPRGGRETQYF.

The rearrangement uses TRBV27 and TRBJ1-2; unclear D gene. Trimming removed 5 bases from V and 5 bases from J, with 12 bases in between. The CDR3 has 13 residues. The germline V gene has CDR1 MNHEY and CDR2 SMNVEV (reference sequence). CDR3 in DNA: TGTGCCAGCAGTCACCCAGGACTTTATGGCTACACCTTC. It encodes CASSHPGLYGYTF.

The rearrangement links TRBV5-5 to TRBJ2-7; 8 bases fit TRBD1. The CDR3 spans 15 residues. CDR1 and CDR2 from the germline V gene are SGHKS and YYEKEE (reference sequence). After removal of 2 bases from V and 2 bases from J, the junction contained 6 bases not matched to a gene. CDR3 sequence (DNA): TGTGCCAGCAGCTTTCTTGAGACAGGGGCCTACGAGCAGTACTTC. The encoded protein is CASSFLETGAYEQYF. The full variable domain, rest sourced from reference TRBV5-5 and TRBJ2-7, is DAGVTQSPTHLIKTRGQQVTLRCSPISGHKSVSWYQQVLGQGPQFIFQYYEKEERGRGNFPDRFSARQFPNYSSELNVNALLLGDSALYLCASSFLETGAYEQYFGPGTRLTVT.

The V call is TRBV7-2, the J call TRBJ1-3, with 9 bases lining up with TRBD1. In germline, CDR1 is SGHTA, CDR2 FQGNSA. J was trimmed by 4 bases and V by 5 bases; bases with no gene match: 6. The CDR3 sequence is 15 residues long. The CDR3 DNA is TGTGCCAGCAGCCCTAGGACAGGGGTAGGAAACACCATATATTTT. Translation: CASSPRTGVGNTIYF.

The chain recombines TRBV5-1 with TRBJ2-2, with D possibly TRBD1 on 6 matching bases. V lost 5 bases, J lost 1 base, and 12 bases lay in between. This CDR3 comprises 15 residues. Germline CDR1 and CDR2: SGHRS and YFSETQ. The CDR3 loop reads CASRRRTENTGELFF. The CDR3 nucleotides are TGCGCCAGCAGGAGAAGGACAGAGAACACCGGGGAGCTGTTTTTT.

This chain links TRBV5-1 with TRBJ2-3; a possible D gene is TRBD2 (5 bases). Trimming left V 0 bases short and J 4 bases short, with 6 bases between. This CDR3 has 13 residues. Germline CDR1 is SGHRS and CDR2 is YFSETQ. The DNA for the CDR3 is TGCGCCAGCAGCTTGGGAGGGTCAGATACGCAGTATTTT. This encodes CASSLGGSDTQYF.

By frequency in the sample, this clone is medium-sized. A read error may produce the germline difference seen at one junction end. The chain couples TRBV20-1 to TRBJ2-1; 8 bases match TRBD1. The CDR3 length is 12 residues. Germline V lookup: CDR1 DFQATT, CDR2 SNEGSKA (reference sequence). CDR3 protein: CSASGTGMPPIF. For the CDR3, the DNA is TGCAGTGCTAGTGGGACAGGAATGCCCCCGATCTTC.

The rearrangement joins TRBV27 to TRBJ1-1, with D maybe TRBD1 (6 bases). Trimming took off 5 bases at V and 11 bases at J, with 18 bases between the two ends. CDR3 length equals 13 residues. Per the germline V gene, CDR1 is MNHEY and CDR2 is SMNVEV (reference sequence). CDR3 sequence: CASSPRGTPWAFF. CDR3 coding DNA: TGTGCCAGCAGTCCTAGGGGGACACCCTGGGCTTTCTTT.

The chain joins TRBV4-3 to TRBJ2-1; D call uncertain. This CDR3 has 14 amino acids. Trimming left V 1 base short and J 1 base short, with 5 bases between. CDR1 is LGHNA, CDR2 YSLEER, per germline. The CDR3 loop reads CASSQVASYNEQFF. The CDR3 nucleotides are TGCGCCAGCAGCCAAGTAGCTTCCTACAATGAGCAGTTCTTC.

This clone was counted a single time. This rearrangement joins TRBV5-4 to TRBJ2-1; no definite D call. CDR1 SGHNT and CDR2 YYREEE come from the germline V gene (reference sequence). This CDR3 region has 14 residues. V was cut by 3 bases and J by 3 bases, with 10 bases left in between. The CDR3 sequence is CASSSYLDYNEQFF. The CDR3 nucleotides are TGTGCCAGCAGCTCGTATCTAGACTACAATGAGCAGTTCTTC. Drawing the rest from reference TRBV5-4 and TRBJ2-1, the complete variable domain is ETGVTQSPTHLIKTRGQQVTLRCSSQSGHNTVSWYQQALGQGPQFIFQYYREEENGRGNFPPRFSGLQFPNYSSELNVNALELDDSALYLCASSSYLDYNEQFFGPGTRLTVL.

The CDR3 bases are TGTGCCAGCAGCGTCGGACAGGGCAAAAACATTCAGTACTTC. This translates into CASSVGQGKNIQYF. V usage is TRBV11-2 and J usage is TRBJ2-4; 8 bases map to TRBD1. The germline CDR1 and CDR2 sequences are SGHAT and FQNNGV. The CDR3 has 14 amino acids. Germline trimming cut 5 bases from V and 3 bases from J; bases unmatched to any gene: 3.

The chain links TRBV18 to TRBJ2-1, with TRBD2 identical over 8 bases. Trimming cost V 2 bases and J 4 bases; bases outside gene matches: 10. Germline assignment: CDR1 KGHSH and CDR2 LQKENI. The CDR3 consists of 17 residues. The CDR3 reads CASSPRGLAGGYNEQFF. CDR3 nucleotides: TGTGCCAGCTCACCAAGGGGGTTGGCGGGAGGTTACAATGAGCAGTTCTTC.

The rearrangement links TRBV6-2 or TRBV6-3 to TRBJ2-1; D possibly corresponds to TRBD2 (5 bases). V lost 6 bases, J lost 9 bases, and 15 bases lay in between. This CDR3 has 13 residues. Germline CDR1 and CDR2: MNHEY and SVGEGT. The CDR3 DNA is TGTGCCAGCAGCAGACCCGAGGGTGGTGAGCAGTTCTTC. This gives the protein CASSRPEGGEQFF.

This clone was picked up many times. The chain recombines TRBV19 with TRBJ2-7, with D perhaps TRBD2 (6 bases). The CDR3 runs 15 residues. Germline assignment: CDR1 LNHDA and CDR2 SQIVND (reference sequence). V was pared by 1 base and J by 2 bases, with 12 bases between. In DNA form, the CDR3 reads TGTGCCAGTAGTATAGGTGGAGGGTCTCCCTACGAGCAGTACTTC. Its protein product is CASSIGGGSPYEQYF.

CDR3 nucleotide sequence: TGTGCCAGCAGAAAACGGACAGGGGCCGAAGCTGAAGCTTTCTTT. It yields the protein CASRKRTGAEAEAFF. The V gene is TRBV21-1, the J gene TRBJ1-1; no DNA check was done on the table's D call, TRBD1. TRBV21-1 is deemed a pseudogene. This CDR3 has 15 amino acids.